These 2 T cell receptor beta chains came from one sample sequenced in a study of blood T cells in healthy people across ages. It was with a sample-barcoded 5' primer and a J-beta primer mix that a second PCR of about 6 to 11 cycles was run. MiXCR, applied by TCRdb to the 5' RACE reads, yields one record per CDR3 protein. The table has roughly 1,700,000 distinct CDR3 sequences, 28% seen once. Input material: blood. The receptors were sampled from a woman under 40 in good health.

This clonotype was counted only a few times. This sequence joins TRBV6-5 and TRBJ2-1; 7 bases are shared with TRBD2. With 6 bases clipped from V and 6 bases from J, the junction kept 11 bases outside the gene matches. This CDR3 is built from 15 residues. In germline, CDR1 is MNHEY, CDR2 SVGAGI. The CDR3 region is CASRTTSWDGNEQFF. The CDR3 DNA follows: TGTGCCAGCAGGACGACTAGCTGGGATGGCAATGAGCAGTTCTTC.

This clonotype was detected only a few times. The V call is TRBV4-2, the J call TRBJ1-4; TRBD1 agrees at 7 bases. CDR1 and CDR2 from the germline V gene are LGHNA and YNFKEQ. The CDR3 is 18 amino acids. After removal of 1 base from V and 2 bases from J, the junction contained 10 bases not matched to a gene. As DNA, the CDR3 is TGTGCCAGCAGCCAAGTGGGGGGCAGGGGGAAGACTAATGAAAAACTGTTTTTT. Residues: CASSQVGGRGKTNEKLFF.